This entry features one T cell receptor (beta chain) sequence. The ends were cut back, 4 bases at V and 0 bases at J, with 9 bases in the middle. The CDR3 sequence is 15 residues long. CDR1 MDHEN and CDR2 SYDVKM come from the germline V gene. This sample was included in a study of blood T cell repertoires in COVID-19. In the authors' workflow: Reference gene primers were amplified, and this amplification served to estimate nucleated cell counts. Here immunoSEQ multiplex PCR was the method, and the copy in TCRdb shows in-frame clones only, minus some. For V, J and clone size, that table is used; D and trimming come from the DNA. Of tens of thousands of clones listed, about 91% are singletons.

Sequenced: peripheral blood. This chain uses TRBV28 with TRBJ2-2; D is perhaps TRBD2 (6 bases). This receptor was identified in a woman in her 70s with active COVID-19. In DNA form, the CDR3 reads TGTGCCAGCAGTTGGGACTTCTCGAACACCGGGGAGCTGTTTTTT. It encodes CASSWDFSNTGELFF.